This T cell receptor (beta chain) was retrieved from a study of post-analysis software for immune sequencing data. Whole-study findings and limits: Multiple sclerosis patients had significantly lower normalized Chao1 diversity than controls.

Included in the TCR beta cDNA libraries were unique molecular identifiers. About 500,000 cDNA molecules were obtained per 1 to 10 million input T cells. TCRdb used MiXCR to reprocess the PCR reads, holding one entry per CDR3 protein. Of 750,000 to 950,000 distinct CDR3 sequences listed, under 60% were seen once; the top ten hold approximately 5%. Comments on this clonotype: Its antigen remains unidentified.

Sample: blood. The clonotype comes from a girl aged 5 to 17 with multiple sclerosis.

This chain's CDR3 is CSARASGSFNEQYF. CDR3 sequence (DNA): TGCAGTGCTAGAGCTAGCGGGAGTTTCAACGAGCAGTACTTC. This chain connects TRBV20-1 to TRBJ2-7; 10 bases match TRBD2. Germline lookup yields CDR1 DFQATT and CDR2 SNEGSKA (reference sequence). The CDR3 is 14 residues long. The V segment lost 1 base and the J segment 5 bases; nucleotides outside the gene matches: 5.